This T cell receptor (beta chain) comes out of a study of blood T cells in healthy people across ages. On this clonotype itself: Its antigen is still unknown.

Alongside a J-beta primer mix, a sample-barcoded 5' primer served in a second PCR lasting 7 to 11 cycles. Each cDNA molecule was tagged by a template-switch adaptor with 12 random nucleotides. TCRdb reprocessed the 5' RACE reads via MiXCR and lists one record per CDR3 protein. Among over 1,200,000 distinct CDR3 sequences, approximately 59% were seen once, and the ten largest hold 6.5% to 8.5%. They isolated at least 7 million PBMCs from each sample. Deletions cut 8 bases from V and 5 bases from J, with 7 bases between. The CDR3 covers 12 residues. CDR1 is MGHRA and CDR2 is YSYEKL in the germline V gene. General study findings and limits: Naive and antigen-experienced cells were not separated, limiting conclusive comparison.

Source material: blood. The sequence derives from a man aged 18 to 29 in good health. The chain recombines TRBV4-1 with TRBJ1-6; D call uncertain. CDR3 loop: CASGRNNSPLHF. The DNA for the CDR3 is TGCGCCAGCGGGAGAAATAATTCACCCCTCCACTTT.